This TCR beta chain was documented in a study of blood T cell repertoires in COVID-19. Study as a whole: Acute-phase and convalescent COVID-19 samples originated in the United States, Italy and Spain.

Cohorts were determined from participant-reported clinical history. As originally analysed: Reference gene primer amplification in the assay estimated nucleated cell counts. Some clones are missing from TCRdb's copy, which holds only in-frame ones; the method was immunoSEQ multiplex PCR. Clonal size and the V and J genes are those of that table, whereas D and trimming came from the DNA. The sample consists of hundreds of thousands of clones, around 85% of them appearing once. The CDR3 runs 13 residues. The germline V and J ends were trimmed by 9 bases and 4 bases, with 15 bases remaining between them.

Sequences were obtained from PBMCs or T cells enriched from blood (not recorded which). The chain carries TRBV12-3 or TRBV12-4 and TRBJ1-2; D not resolved. This TCR was sampled from a woman aged 55-69 years who had recovered from COVID-19. CDR3 loop: CASGGRRAYGYTF. The CDR3 bases are TGTGCCAGTGGCGGGCGCCGGGCCTATGGCTACACCTTC.